A single sample gave rise to the 5 T cell receptor beta chains below, sequenced in a study of shared clonotypes between healthy human individuals. The repertoire was sequenced with immunoSEQ multiplex PCR; TCRdb's copy has only in-frame clones and lacks some. The table records about 2.4 million clones, approximately 93% of them present only once. Sequenced input: naive CD4+ T cells from PBMCs. Specified subset: CD45RA+ positively selected. These receptors all come from a man in his late teens or twenties in good health. Some clones in this sample may be carry-over from other donors' samples.

This chain joins TRBV28 and TRBJ2-1; TRBD2 matches 8 bases. The CDR3 totals 16 residues. J was trimmed by 3 bases and V by 5 bases; bases with no gene match: 9. CDR1 is MDHEN, CDR2 SYDVKM, per germline. The CDR3 loop is CASSPGGEGGYNEQFF. DNA of the CDR3: TGTGCCAGCAGTCCCGGGGGGGAGGGCGGCTACAATGAGCAGTTCTTC. The whole variable domain, filled in from reference TRBV28 and TRBJ2-1, reads DVKVTQSSRYLVKRTGEKVFLECVQDMDHENMFWYRQDPGLGLRLIYFSYDVKMKEKGDIPEGYSVSREKKERFSLILESASTNQTSMYLCASSPGGEGGYNEQFFGPGTRLTVL.

Notes on this clone: This specimen includes other DNA sequences encoding the same CDR3. The chain recombines TRBV7-2 with TRBJ2-7; D may be TRBD1 or TRBD2 (5 bases each). CDR1 is SGHTA and CDR2 is FQGNSA in the germline V gene. The V and J ends lost 1 base and 2 bases respectively, with 9 bases between them. This CDR3 has 14 residues. The CDR3 region has the DNA TGTGCCAGCAGCTTAGGGGGGACCGCCTACGAGCAGTACTTC. As protein: CASSLGGTAYEQYF.

The chain combines TRBV29-1 with TRBJ2-1, with unresolved D. CDR3 length equals 12 residues. With 3 bases removed from V and 8 bases from J, the gap between germline ends came to 11 bases. The germline V gene has CDR1 SQVTM and CDR2 ANQGSEA. For the CDR3, the DNA is TGCAGCGTTGACACCCCACTGGATGAGCAGTTCTTC. Its protein product is CSVDTPLDEQFF.

The V gene is TRBV6-6, the J gene TRBJ1-5; 7 bases are shared with TRBD1. Trimming took 6 bases from V and 6 from J; bases not matched to a gene: 5. This CDR3 is 13 amino acids long. Germline V gene lookup returns CDR1 MNHNY and CDR2 SVGAGI (reference sequence). Written as DNA, the CDR3 is TGTGCCAGCAGAGGACGACAGGGTCAGCCCCAGCATTTT. As protein: CASRGRQGQPQHF.

The chain joins TRBV10-3 to TRBJ2-7; D possibly corresponds to TRBD2 (5 bases). This CDR3 contains 14 residues. CDR1 is ENHRY and CDR2 is SYGVKD in the germline V gene. The V end was cut by 6 bases, the J end by 0 bases, with 12 bases between. CDR3 nucleotides: TGTGCCATCAGGGACTCTTTTAGCTCCTACGAGCAGTACTTC. Translated, it gives CAIRDSFSSYEQYF.